Sequencing of this TCR beta chain was carried out in a study of T cells after yellow fever vaccination. The table lists this clonotype with a few counts. TCRdb re-called the 5' RACE reads with MiXCR, one entry per CDR3 protein. The data show around 120,000 distinct CDR3 sequences, approximately 14% seen once. CDR3 length: 18 residues. The ends were cut back, 4 bases at V and 0 bases at J, with 17 bases in the middle. Germline CDR1 SGDLS, CDR2 YYNGEE. The TCR sequence derives from a man younger than 35 who received the YFV17D yellow fever vaccine. V is TRBV9 and J is TRBJ2-6; possibly TRBD1 or TRBD2 for D (7 bases each). The source was CD8+ T cells sorted from PBMCs, collected 5 days after the yellow fever booster vaccination. CDR3 sequence (DNA): TGTGCCAGCAGCCTCGGGGGGACAGCCTTCTCTGGGGCCAACGTCCTGACTTTC. Amino acids: CASSLGGTAFSGANVLTF. Full variable domain (rest looked up from reference TRBV9 and TRBJ2-6): DSGVTQTPKHLITATGQRVTLRCSPRSGDLSVYWYQQSLDQGLQFLIQYYNGEERAKGNILERFSAQQFPDLHSELNLSSLELGDSALYFCASSLGGTAFSGANVLTFGAGSRLTVL.